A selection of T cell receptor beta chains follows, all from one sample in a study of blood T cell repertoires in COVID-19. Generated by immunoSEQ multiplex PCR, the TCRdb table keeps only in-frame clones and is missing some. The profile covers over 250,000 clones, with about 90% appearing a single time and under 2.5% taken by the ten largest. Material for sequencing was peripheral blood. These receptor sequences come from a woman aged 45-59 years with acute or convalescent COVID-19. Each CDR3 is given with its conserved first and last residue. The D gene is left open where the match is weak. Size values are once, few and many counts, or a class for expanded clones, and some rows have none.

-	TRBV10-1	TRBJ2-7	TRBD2	CASSEYLLLAGKTYEQYF	TGCGCCAGCAGTGAGTACCTCCTCCTAGCGGGAAAGACCTACGAGCAGTACTTC
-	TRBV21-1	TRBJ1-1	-	CASSKVGAGYGMNTEAFF	TGTGCCAGCAGCAAAGTCGGCGCAGGGTACGGAATGAACACTGAAGCTTTCTTT
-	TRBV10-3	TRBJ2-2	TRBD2	CATTAGGGNTGELFF	TGTGCCACCACCGCGGGGGGAGGGAACACCGGGGAGCTGTTTTTT
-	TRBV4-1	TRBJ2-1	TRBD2	CASSPGLAAYNEQFF	TGCGCCAGCAGCCCGGGACTAGCGGCTTACAATGAGCAGTTCTTC
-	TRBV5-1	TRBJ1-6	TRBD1	CASSLPFGQGYNSPLHF	TGCGCCAGCAGCTTGCCGTTTGGACAGGGGTATAATTCACCCCTCCACTTT
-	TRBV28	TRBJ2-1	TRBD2	CASSSKKNSGSDHNEQFF	TGTGCCAGCAGTTCCAAAAAGAATAGCGGGAGCGATCACAATGAGCAGTTCTTC
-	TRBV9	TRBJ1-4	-	CASSVVGAGEKLFF	TGTGCCAGCAGCGTAGTAGGGGCCGGAGAAAAACTGTTTTTT
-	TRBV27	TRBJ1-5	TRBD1	CASSPRWQGGNQPQHF	TGTGCCAGCAGCCCTAGATGGCAGGGGGGCAATCAGCCCCAGCATTTT
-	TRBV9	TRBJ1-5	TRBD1	CASSKGQVEQPQHF	TGTGCCAGCAGCAAAGGACAGGTTGAGCAGCCCCAGCATTTT
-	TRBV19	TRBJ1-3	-	CASSMRQSGNTIYF	TGTGCCAGTAGTATGCGGCAATCTGGAAACACCATATATTTT
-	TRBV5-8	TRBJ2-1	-	CASSFWPLDEQFF	TGTGCCAGCAGCTTCTGGCCCCTGGATGAGCAGTTCTTC
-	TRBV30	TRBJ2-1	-	CAWSVLDGSRYNEQFF	TGTGCCTGGAGTGTACTCGACGGGAGCCGCTACAATGAGCAGTTCTTC
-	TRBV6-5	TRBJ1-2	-	CASSYGQVAGYTF	TGTGCCAGCAGTTACGGGCAGGTGGCTGGCTACACCTTC
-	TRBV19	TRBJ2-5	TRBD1	CASSGQGQETQYF	TGTGCCAGTAGCGGACAGGGGCAAGAGACCCAGTACTTC
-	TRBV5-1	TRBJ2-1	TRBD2	CASSGLAENNEQFF	TGCGCCAGCAGTGGACTAGCGGAGAACAATGAGCAGTTCTTC
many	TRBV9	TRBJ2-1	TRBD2	CASSAPPGTSGREQFF	TGTGCCAGCAGCGCACCCCCCGGGACTAGCGGGAGGGAGCAGTTCTTC
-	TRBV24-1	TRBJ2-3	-	CATSDLVGATDTQYF	TGTGCCACCAGTGATTTGGTGGGGGCCACAGATACGCAGTATTTT
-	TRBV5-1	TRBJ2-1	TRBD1	CASSLGDRDSNEQFF	TGCGCCAGCAGCTTGGGTGACAGGGATAGCAATGAGCAGTTCTTC
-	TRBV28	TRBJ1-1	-	CASSFNGATEAFF	TGTGCCAGCAGTTTCAATGGGGCCACTGAAGCTTTCTTT
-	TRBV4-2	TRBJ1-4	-	CASSQHTGSTNEKLFF	TGTGCCAGCAGCCAGCATACAGGTTCAACTAATGAAAAACTGTTTTTT